Listed here is a single T cell receptor (beta chain). Distinct nucleotide sequences in the sample also encode this CDR3. PCR used 60 Vbeta primers and 13 Jbeta primers. Sequencing used immunoSEQ multiplex PCR; TCRdb keeps in-frame clones, though not all of them. The sample holds 150,000 to 200,000 clones, around 82% seen once. Per the germline V gene, CDR1 is LNHNV and CDR2 is YYDKDF (reference sequence). Trimming cost V 1 base and J 3 bases; bases outside gene matches: 2. There are 15 residues in the CDR3. This entry comes from a study of cytomegalovirus exposure and HLA in healthy donors. The sequence was collected from a man aged 55 to 69 in good health and CMV-seronegative. The chain uses TRBV15 and TRBJ2-7, with TRBD1 matching over 11 bases. The specimen sequenced was PBMCs. The CDR3 DNA reads TGTGCCACCAGCAGAGGGACAGGGGGCTACTACGAGCAGTACTTC. Protein: CATSRGTGGYYEQYF.